Included here is one TCR beta chain sequence, with context. Its antigen is still unknown. This sample is part of a study of post-analysis software for immune sequencing data. cDNA libraries for TCR beta contained unique molecular identifiers. TCRdb used MiXCR to reprocess the PCR reads, holding one entry per CDR3 protein. The sample records 750,000 to 950,000 distinct CDR3 sequences, around 45% being singletons. Study observations and caveats: In patients, four to six TRBV segments were more frequent than in controls, with TRBV5-6, TRBV5-1 and TRBV20-1 among them.

CDR1 is DFQATT and CDR2 is SNEGSKA in the germline V gene (reference sequence). V lost 2 bases, J lost 5 bases, and 12 bases lay in between. CDR3 size: 13 residues. The chain is built from TRBV20-1 and TRBJ2-5; the D gene is possibly TRBD2 (5 bases). This clonotype was sampled from a girl aged 5-17 years with multiple sclerosis. Input material: blood. CDR3 sequence: CSARIRTGETQYF. In nucleotides, the CDR3 is TGCAGTGCTAGAATACGGACGGGGGAGACCCAGTACTTC.